This T cell receptor (beta chain) is from a study of human T cells and chemical hapten exposure (dated by TCRdb to 2020 to 2023). Regarding the study in general: For sensitization, 2% DPC in acetone was applied to a 2 cm by 2 cm area of upper inner arm skin. Libraries were pooled for sequencing, and per-sample TCR yields varied mainly because of small differences in library volumes within the pool. Blood samples were taken from patients before sensitization (week 0) and then at 2, 6 and about 24 weeks after DPC sensitization. Peripheral blood TCR repertoire changes were tracked in vivo in alopecia patients during primary and secondary sensitization to the hapten diphenylcyclopropenone (DPC). The patient cohort, mostly female, included alopecia areata with under or over 50% scalp involvement, alopecia totalis and alopecia universalis. Some 29 alopecia patients provided blood for TCR sequencing at one to four time points (pre-sensitization, 2, 6 and 24 weeks). Throughout the approximately 25-week study period, patients were also given weekly therapeutic DPC doses on the scalp. Patch testing was done on the upper back using Finn chambers containing 0.01% DPC, and results were scored after 6 days according to International Contact Dermatitis Research Group standards. The full study reports these points: Significantly more large CDR3 similarity clusters were formed by expanded TCRs than by pre-sensitization or healthy control sets, consistent with antigen-driven responses. All patients had alopecia, a presumed autoimmune disease, so their immune response might differ from that of healthy individuals. The number of TCRs above 1 in 1000 frequency did not change with DPC sensitization; there was no evidence of global repertoire structure alterations. Patch test score correlated positively with the number of PT1 expanded TCRs, reaching significance at thresholds 8, 16 and 32 but not at 4. After repeated subsampling, the strength of the expansion versus patch-test correlation and the threshold at which it became significant changed.

To note about this clonotype: Its binding antigen is unknown. Base qualities are missing; no much larger clone stands one base away.

Receptor amplification or capture employed RACE. Sequencing was performed on a NextSeq 500. During library preparation, unique molecular identifiers were attached to individual cDNA molecules so that TCRs could be counted in a quantitative, reproducible way. From each blood RNA sample, both TCR alpha and TCR beta chains were sequenced. The study's own analysis went as follows. Samples had a median of 95,638 TCRs, with a range from about 23,224 to 700,000. V, J and CDR3 annotation of the TCR reads was carried out using the Decombinator software suite. For PS versus PT1 abundance plots, all samples were subsampled to the same number of TCRs (28,000). Expanded TCRs were defined as absent before sensitization and observed at least eight times at the 2-week time point. TCRdb ran its own pipeline on the public reads, namely fastp trimming at Q25 and MiXCR clone calling, and kept in-frame beta chains. Rows with a matching CDR3 protein are joined into one entry that keeps the most common DNA and genes. The V and J calls reflect TCRdb's pipeline rather than the authors' work. This sample holds 180,000 or so distinct CDR3 sequences; roughly 15% were observed only once. The top ten hold approximately 1.5% of the sample.

CDR1 and CDR2 are drawn from the germline V gene (reference sequence): LNHDA, SQIVND. There are 13 amino acids in the CDR3, from cysteine to phenylalanine inclusive. The CDR3 DNA has 39 bases and is translated from base 1. Trimming costs V 8 bases and J 3 bases, and their ends lie 13 bases apart. Sample time point, as interpreted from the label and publication: patch test 1, 2 weeks after DPC sensitization. The treatment or condition label on this specimen signifies: therapeutic diphenylcyclopropenone sensitization with weekly scalp DPC. At every patch-test visit, the blood draw took place before the patch test was put on. To be eligible, patients had to be aged 18 to 70, diagnosed with alopecia and judged suitable for DPC therapy, while pregnant patients were excluded. Total RNA was isolated from unfractionated whole blood collected in Tempus Blood RNA tubes.

The input for sequencing was whole blood, taken in connection with sensitization to the hapten diphenylcyclopropenone (DPC). The rearrangement combines TRBV19 with TRBJ1-2; matching of 6 bases hints at TRBD1 as the D gene. The clonotype was recovered from a woman aged 25 to 39 with alopecia areata. Some clones in this sample may be carry-over from other donors' samples. The CDR3 corresponds to CASRSPGDYGYTF. The sequenced DNA is TGTGCCAGTCGTTCTCCAGGGGACTATGGCTACACCTTC.